This T cell receptor beta chain comes out of a study of human T cells and chemical hapten exposure. TCRdb redid the calling of the RACE reads with MiXCR, one entry per CDR3 protein. The table lists roughly 50,000 distinct CDR3 sequences, approximately 11% of them singletons. The time point was: patch test 1, 2 weeks after DPC sensitization. Treatment reported: therapeutic diphenylcyclopropenone sensitization with weekly scalp DPC. Extraction yielded total RNA from whole blood (unfractionated). The CDR3 has 16 residues. Trimming at V came to 1 base and at J to 4 bases, leaving 6 bases not matched to a gene. Germline values: CDR1 KGHDR, CDR2 SFDVKD.

The sample consisted of whole blood, taken in connection with sensitization to the hapten diphenylcyclopropenone (DPC). This rearrangement joins TRBV24-1 to TRBJ2-3, with 8 bases fitting TRBD2. This clonotype originated in a woman in her forties with alopecia areata. Some clones in this sample may be carry-over from other donors' samples. CDR3 residues: CATSDFPRGGADTQYF. The CDR3 DNA sequence: TGTGCCACCAGTGATTTCCCCCGGGGGGGGGCAGATACGCAGTATTTT.